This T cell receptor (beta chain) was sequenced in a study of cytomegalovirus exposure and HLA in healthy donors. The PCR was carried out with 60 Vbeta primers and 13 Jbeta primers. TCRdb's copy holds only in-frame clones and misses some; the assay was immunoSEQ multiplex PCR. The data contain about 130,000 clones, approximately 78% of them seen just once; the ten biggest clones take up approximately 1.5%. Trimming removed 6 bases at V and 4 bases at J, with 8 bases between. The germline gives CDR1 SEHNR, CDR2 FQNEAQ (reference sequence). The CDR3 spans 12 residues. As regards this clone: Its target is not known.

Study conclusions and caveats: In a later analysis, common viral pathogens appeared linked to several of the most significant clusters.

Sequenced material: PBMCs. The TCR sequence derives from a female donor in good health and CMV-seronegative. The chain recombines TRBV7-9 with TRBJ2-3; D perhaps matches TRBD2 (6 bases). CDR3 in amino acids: CASRPSADTQYF. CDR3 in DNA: TGTGCCAGCAGGCCTAGCGCAGATACGCAGTATTTT.